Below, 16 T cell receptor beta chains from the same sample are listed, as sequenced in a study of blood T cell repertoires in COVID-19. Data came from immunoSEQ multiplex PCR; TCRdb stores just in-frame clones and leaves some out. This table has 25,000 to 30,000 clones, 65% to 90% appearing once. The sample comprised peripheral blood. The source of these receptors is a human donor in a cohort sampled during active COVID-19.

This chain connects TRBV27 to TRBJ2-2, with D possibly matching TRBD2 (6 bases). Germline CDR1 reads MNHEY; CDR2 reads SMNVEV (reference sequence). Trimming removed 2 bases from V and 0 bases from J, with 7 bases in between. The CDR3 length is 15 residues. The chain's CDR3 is CASSLVAANTGELFF. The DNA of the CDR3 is TGTGCCAGCAGTTTAGTAGCGGCGAACACCGGGGAGCTGTTTTTT.

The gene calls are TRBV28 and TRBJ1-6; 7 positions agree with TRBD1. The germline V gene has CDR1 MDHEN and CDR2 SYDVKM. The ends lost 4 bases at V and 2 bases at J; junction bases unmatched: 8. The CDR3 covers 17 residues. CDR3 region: CASSSHRQGTYNSPLHF. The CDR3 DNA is TGTGCCAGCAGTTCTCATCGACAGGGCACCTATAATTCACCCCTCCACTTT.

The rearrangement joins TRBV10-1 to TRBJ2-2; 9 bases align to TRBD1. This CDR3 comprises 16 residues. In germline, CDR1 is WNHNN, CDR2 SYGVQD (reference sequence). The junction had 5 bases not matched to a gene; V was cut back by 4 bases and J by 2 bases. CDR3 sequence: CASSARDRENTGELFF. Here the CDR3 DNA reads TGCGCCAGCAGTGCCCGGGACAGGGAAAACACCGGGGAGCTGTTTTTT.

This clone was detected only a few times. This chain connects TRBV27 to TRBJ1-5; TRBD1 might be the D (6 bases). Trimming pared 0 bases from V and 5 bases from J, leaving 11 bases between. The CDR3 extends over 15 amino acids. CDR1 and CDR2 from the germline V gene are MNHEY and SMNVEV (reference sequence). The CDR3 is CASSLSRQAHQPQHF. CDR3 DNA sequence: TGTGCCAGCAGTTTATCGAGACAGGCGCATCAGCCCCAGCATTTT.

The CDR3 bases are TGTGCCAGCAGCCAGGAAGCAGGGGGGTTTAACACTGAAGCTTTCTTT. This gives the protein CASSQEAGGFNTEAFF. The genes are TRBV7-2 and TRBJ1-1; 7 nucleotides align to TRBD1. CDR3 length: 16 amino acids. Trimming at V came to 5 bases and at J to 2 bases, leaving 11 bases not matched to a gene. The germline V gene encodes CDR1 SGHTA and CDR2 FQGNSA. The entire variable domain, with the rest obtained from reference TRBV7-2 and TRBJ1-1, is as follows: GAGVSQSPSNKVTEKGKDVELRCDPISGHTALYWYRQSLGQGLEFLIYFQGNSAPDKSGLPSDRFSAERTGGSVSTLTIQRTQQEDSAVYLCASSQEAGGFNTEAFFGQGTRLTVV.

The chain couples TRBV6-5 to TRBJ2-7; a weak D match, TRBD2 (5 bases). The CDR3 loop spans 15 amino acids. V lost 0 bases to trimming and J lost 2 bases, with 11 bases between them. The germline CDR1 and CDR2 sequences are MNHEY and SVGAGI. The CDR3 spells CASSYSGGTTYEQYF. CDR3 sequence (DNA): TGTGCCAGCAGTTACTCAGGAGGTACCACCTACGAGCAGTACTTC.

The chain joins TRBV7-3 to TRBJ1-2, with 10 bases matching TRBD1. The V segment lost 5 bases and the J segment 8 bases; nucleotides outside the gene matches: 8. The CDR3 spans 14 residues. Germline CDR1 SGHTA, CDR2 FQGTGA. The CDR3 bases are TGTGCCAGCAGCCTGGGGACAGGGGACGGCGGCTACACCTTC. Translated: CASSLGTGDGGYTF.

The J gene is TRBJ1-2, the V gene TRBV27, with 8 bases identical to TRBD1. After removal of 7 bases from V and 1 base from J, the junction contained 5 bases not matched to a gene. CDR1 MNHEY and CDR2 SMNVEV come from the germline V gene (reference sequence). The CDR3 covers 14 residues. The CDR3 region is CASKVGQGNYGYTF. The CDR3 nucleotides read TGTGCCAGCAAAGTAGGACAGGGTAACTATGGCTACACCTTC.

The CDR3 spells CASSPPIQGIQETQYF. CDR3 coding DNA: TGTGCCAGCTCACCCCCCATCCAGGGGATCCAAGAGACCCAGTACTTC. The rearrangement joins TRBV18 to TRBJ2-5, with a possible D match to TRBD1 (6 bases). This CDR3 is 16 amino acids long. V was clipped by 3 bases and J by 1 base, with 15 bases between them. CDR1 is KGHSH and CDR2 is LQKENI in the germline V gene.

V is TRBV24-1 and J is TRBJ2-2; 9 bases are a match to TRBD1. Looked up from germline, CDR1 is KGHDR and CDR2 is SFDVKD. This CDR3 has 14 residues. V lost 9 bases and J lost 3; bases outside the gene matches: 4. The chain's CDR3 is CATAGQGYTGELFF. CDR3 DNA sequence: TGTGCCACCGCGGGACAGGGCTACACCGGGGAGCTGTTTTTT.

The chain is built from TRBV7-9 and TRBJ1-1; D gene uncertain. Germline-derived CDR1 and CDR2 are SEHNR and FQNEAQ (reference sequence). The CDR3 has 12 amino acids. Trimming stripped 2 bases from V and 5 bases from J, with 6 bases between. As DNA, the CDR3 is TGTGCCAGCAGCTTACTAGTTACTGAAGCTTTCTTT. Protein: CASSLLVTEAFF.

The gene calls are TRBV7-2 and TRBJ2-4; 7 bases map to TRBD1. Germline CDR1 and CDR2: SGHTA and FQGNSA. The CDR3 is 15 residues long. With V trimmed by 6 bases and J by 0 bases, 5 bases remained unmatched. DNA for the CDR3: TGTGCCAGCAGTTCGGGACAGCGAGCCAAAAACATTCAGTACTTC. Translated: CASSSGQRAKNIQYF.

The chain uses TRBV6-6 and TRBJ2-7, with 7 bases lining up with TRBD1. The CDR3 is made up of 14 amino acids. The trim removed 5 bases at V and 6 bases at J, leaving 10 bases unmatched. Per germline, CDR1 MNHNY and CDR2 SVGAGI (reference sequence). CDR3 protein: CASSPGQIFSEQYF. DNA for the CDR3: TGTGCCAGCAGTCCGGGACAGATCTTTAGCGAGCAGTACTTC.

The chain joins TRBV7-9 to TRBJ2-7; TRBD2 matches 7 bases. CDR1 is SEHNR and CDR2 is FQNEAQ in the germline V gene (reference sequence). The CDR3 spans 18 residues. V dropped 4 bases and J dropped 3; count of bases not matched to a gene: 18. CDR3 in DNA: TGTGCCAGCAGCTCTAACGCCGGCGTCTCTAGCGGAGGCTACGAGCAGTACTTC. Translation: CASSSNAGVSSGGYEQYF. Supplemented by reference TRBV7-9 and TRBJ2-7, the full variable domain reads DTGVSQNPRHKITKRGQNVTFRCDPISEHNRLYWYRQTLGQGPEFLTYFQNEAQLEKSRLLSDRFSAERPKGSFSTLEIQRTEQGDSAMYLCASSSNAGVSSGGYEQYFGPGTRLTVT.

The DNA for the CDR3 is TGTGCCAGCAGCTTACTGGCCGGGATGAACACTGAAGCTTTCTTT. The encoded protein is CASSLLAGMNTEAFF. The V gene is TRBV7-6, the J gene TRBJ1-1; D gene unclear. Trimming shortened V by 2 bases and J by 0 bases, and 10 bases separated the two germline ends. Looked up from germline, CDR1 is SGHVS and CDR2 is FNYEAQ. The CDR3 consists of 15 residues. The entire variable domain, with the rest obtained from reference TRBV7-6 and TRBJ1-1, is as follows: GAGVSQSPRYKVTKRGQDVALRCDPISGHVSLYWYRQALGQGPEFLTYFNYEAQQDKSGLPNDRFSAERPEGSISTLTIQRTEQRDSAMYRCASSLLAGMNTEAFFGQGTRLTVV.

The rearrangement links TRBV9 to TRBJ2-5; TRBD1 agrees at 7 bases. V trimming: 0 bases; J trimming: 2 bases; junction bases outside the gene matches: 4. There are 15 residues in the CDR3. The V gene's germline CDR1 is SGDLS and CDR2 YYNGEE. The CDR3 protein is CASSVDRGFQETQYF. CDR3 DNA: TGTGCCAGCAGCGTAGACAGGGGTTTTCAAGAGACCCAGTACTTC. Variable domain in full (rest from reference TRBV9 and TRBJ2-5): DSGVTQTPKHLITATGQRVTLRCSPRSGDLSVYWYQQSLDQGLQFLIQYYNGEERAKGNILERFSAQQFPDLHSELNLSSLELGDSALYFCASSVDRGFQETQYFGPGTRLLVL.